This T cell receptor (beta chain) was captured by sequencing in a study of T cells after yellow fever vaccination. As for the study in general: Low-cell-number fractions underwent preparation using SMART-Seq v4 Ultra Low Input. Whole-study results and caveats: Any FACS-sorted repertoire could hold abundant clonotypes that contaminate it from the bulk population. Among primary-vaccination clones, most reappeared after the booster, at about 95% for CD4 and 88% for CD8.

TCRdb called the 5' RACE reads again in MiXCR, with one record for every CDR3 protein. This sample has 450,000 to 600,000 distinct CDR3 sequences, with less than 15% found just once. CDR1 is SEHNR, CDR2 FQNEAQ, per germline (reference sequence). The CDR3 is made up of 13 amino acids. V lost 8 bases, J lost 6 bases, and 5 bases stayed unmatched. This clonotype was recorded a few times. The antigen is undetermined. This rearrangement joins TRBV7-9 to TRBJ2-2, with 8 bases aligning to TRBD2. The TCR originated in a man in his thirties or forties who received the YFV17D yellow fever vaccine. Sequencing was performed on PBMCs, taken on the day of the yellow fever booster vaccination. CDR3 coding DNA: TGTGCCAGCGGACTAGCTAGTGCCGGGGAGCTGTTTTTT. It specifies CASGLASAGELFF.